This T cell receptor (beta chain) was sequenced for a study of OX40 agonist ivuxolimab in advanced cancers. On the study more broadly: The mean age was roughly 60 years, ranging from 23 to 79, with more than 70% of participants male. Broader study findings: There was clonal expansion of CD4+ and CD8+ blood T cells by week 6 at 0.1 to 3.0 mg/kg.

TCRdb keeps only in-frame clones here, not all; method: immunoSEQ multiplex PCR. This repertoire shows about 35,000 clones, about nine tenths found once; its top ten account for roughly a third. Turning to this clone: The antigen is undetermined.

This CDR3 spans 15 amino acids. V was pared by 5 bases and J by 10 bases, with 11 bases of the junction left unmatched. CDR1 is MGHRA and CDR2 is YSYEKL in the germline V gene. Autoimmune disease history or systemic immunosuppression led to patients being barred. The receptor comes from an adult with an advanced solid tumor such as melanoma, head and neck, liver or kidney cancer. The chain combines TRBV4-1 with TRBJ2-3; 11 nucleotides match TRBD2. The material sequenced was CD4+ or CD8+ T cells sorted from blood, taken in a trial of the OX40 agonist ivuxolimab. The CDR3 here is CASSGTSGGSVPQYF. As DNA, the CDR3 is TGCGCCAGCAGCGGGACTAGCGGTGGTTCCGTGCCGCAGTATTTT.